This paragraph reports one TCR beta chain. These data originate in a study of patients and donors after allogeneic stem cell transplantation. Via MiXCR, TCRdb re-called the RT-PCR reads, giving one row per CDR3 protein. The top ten clones hold 33% of a sample with roughly 180,000 distinct CDR3 sequences, less than 45% of them seen once. This CDR3 has 13 amino acids. Trimming removed 5 bases at V and 1 base at J, with 11 bases between. Germline V lookup: CDR1 DFQATT, CDR2 SNEGSKA (reference sequence). The sequence derives from a human donor who was either an allogeneic HSCT recipient or a stem cell or donor lymphocyte infusion donor (not recorded which). It is not recorded whose cells these are; they may come from a transplant donor. The rearrangement joins TRBV20-1 to TRBJ1-1; D possibly corresponds to TRBD1 (5 bases). Sequencing input: blood, either unsorted or a sorted T cell fraction (not recorded which). The CDR3, as DNA: TGCAGTGCTGTTTTGGGACCGAACACTGAAGCTTTCTTT. This encodes CSAVLGPNTEAFF.